These T cell receptor beta chains were read from a single sample in a study of response to subunit inactivated influenza vaccine. One entry per CDR3 protein, called by TCRdb with MiXCR from the RT-PCR reads. In the table there are approximately 530,000 distinct CDR3 sequences, roughly 13% of which are singletons. The sequencing used PBMCs from blood, collected roughly 6 weeks after vaccination. These receptors were obtained from a man between 50 and 59 years old who received an inactivated influenza vaccine. CDR3s include the opening cysteine and the closing phenylalanine or tryptophan. A D gene is named only where the DNA matches it firmly. Rows may omit the clone size; those that give it use once, few, many or a size class.

clone size: few
J gene: TRBJ2-5
V gene: TRBV12-3/TRBV12-4
D gene: NA
CDR3 DNA: TGTGCCAGCAGTCACGGTCAGACCCAGTACTTC
CDR3 protein: CASSHGQTQYF

clone size: many
J gene: TRBJ2-1
V gene: TRBV6-1
D gene: NA
CDR3 DNA: TGTGCCACGGGGGACCGGAGCTCCTACAATGAGCAGTTCTTC
CDR3 protein: CATGDRSSYNEQFF

clone size: NA
J gene: TRBJ1-5
V gene: TRBV27
D gene: NA
CDR3 DNA: TGTGCCAGCAGCCCAGTGGGAAGCAATCAGCCCCAGCATTTT
CDR3 protein: CASSPVGSNQPQHF

clone size: few
J gene: TRBJ2-3
V gene: TRBV6-2/TRBV6-3
D gene: TRBD1
CDR3 DNA: TGTGCCAGCACCCACAGGGGACAGAGCACAGATACGCAGTATTTT
CDR3 protein: CASTHRGQSTDTQYF

clone size: NA
J gene: TRBJ2-7
V gene: TRBV15
D gene: NA
CDR3 DNA: TGTGCCACCAGCCCAGTCTTTCAACGGCCTTACGAGCAGTACTTC
CDR3 protein: CATSPVFQRPYEQYF

clone size: NA
J gene: TRBJ2-5
V gene: TRBV28
D gene: NA
CDR3 DNA: TGTGCCAGCAGCTTTGGACGGCCGTTCCAAGAGACCCAGTACTTC
CDR3 protein: CASSFGRPFQETQYF

clone size: NA
J gene: TRBJ2-1
V gene: TRBV12-3/TRBV12-4
D gene: TRBD1
CDR3 DNA: TGTGCCAGCAGTATGGGACAGGGACCCTACAATGAGCAGTTCTTC
CDR3 protein: CASSMGQGPYNEQFF

clone size: NA
J gene: TRBJ2-7
V gene: TRBV13
D gene: NA
CDR3 DNA: TGTGCCAGCAGCCTAACGGGCCGACTAACCTACGAGCAGTACTTC
CDR3 protein: CASSLTGRLTYEQYF

clone size: few
J gene: TRBJ2-3
V gene: TRBV20-1
D gene: TRBD1
CDR3 DNA: TGCAGTATGTTGCAGGGGGGCACAGATACGCAGTATTTT
CDR3 protein: CSMLQGGTDTQYF

clone size: many
J gene: TRBJ1-1
V gene: TRBV5-5
D gene: NA
CDR3 DNA: TGTGCCAGCAGCTTTACCAGGGGCGGCACTGAAGCTTTCTTT
CDR3 protein: CASSFTRGGTEAFF

clone size: few
J gene: TRBJ2-5
V gene: TRBV6-2/TRBV6-3
D gene: TRBD2
CDR3 DNA: TGTGCCAGCAGTCCCGGACTAGCGGCAGAGACCCAGTACTTC
CDR3 protein: CASSPGLAAETQYF

clone size: NA
J gene: TRBJ2-1
V gene: TRBV29-1
D gene: TRBD2
CDR3 DNA: TGCAGCGCACCAGCGGGATATAGGGTCAATGAGCAGTTCTTC
CDR3 protein: CSAPAGYRVNEQFF

clone size: few
J gene: TRBJ2-5
V gene: TRBV5-6
D gene: TRBD2
CDR3 DNA: TGTGCCAGCAGCCTGACTAGCAGGGAGACCCAGTACTTC
CDR3 protein: CASSLTSRETQYF

clone size: NA
J gene: TRBJ2-4
V gene: TRBV5-1
D gene: TRBD1
CDR3 DNA: TGCGCCAGCAGTGAGGGGGCAGCCAAAAACATTCAGTACTTC
CDR3 protein: CASSEGAAKNIQYF

clone size: NA
J gene: TRBJ2-1
V gene: TRBV12-3/TRBV12-4
D gene: NA
CDR3 DNA: TGTGCCAGCTCTGCACAGGGTTTCAATGAGCAGTTCTTC
CDR3 protein: CASSAQGFNEQFF

clone size: few
J gene: TRBJ2-3
V gene: TRBV12-3/TRBV12-4
D gene: NA
CDR3 DNA: TGTGCCAGCAGTTTAAGTTTAGGGATTGGGGCAGATACGCAGTATTTT
CDR3 protein: CASSLSLGIGADTQYF

clone size: NA
J gene: TRBJ2-7
V gene: TRBV6-2/TRBV6-3
D gene: NA
CDR3 DNA: TGTGCCAGCAGCCAATCTGCAGGCTCCCACTACGAGCAGTACTTC
CDR3 protein: CASSQSAGSHYEQYF

clone size: many
J gene: TRBJ2-7
V gene: TRBV6-1
D gene: TRBD2
CDR3 DNA: TGTGCCAGCAGCCGTAGCGGGAGGGCCTACGAGCAGTACTTC
CDR3 protein: CASSRSGRAYEQYF

clone size: many
J gene: TRBJ2-3
V gene: TRBV7-7
D gene: NA
CDR3 DNA: TGTGCTAGCAGCCCCGGGACCGGTACGCAGTATTTT
CDR3 protein: CASSPGTGTQYF

clone size: few
J gene: TRBJ2-1
V gene: TRBV20-1
D gene: TRBD2
CDR3 DNA: TGCAGTGGAGCGGGACTAGCGGGGAATGAGCAGTTCTTC
CDR3 protein: CSGAGLAGNEQFF

clone size: few
J gene: TRBJ2-3
V gene: TRBV6-2/TRBV6-3
D gene: NA
CDR3 DNA: TGTGCCAGCAACAAGGACGCTACAGATACGCAGTATTTT
CDR3 protein: CASNKDATDTQYF

clone size: many
J gene: TRBJ1-2
V gene: TRBV5-1
D gene: NA
CDR3 DNA: TGCGCCAGCAGCTTGGAACTACGGACCGGCTATGGCTACACCTTC
CDR3 protein: CASSLELRTGYGYTF

clone size: NA
J gene: TRBJ2-2
V gene: TRBV4-2
D gene: TRBD2
CDR3 DNA: TGTGCCAGCAGCCAGTTCACTAGCGGGGTCAACACCGGGGAGCTGTTTTTT
CDR3 protein: CASSQFTSGVNTGELFF

clone size: NA
J gene: TRBJ1-6
V gene: TRBV5-5
D gene: TRBD1
CDR3 DNA: TGTGCCAGCAGAATCCGGGACAGGATATTACCCCTCCACTTT
CDR3 protein: CASRIRDRILPLHF

clone size: few
J gene: TRBJ2-3
V gene: TRBV24-1
D gene: TRBD2
CDR3 DNA: TGTGCCACCAGTGATTGGGCTAGCGGCAAATCAGATACGCAGTATTTT
CDR3 protein: CATSDWASGKSDTQYF

clone size: few
J gene: TRBJ2-1
V gene: TRBV15
D gene: TRBD2
CDR3 DNA: TGTGCCACCAGCCCGAGGGGACTAGGAATTTACAATGAGCAGTTCTTC
CDR3 protein: CATSPRGLGIYNEQFF

clone size: NA
J gene: TRBJ1-5
V gene: TRBV6-2/TRBV6-3
D gene: TRBD1
CDR3 DNA: TGTGCCAGCAGTTACTCGGGACAGGGGGCGGGTAGCAATCAGCCCCAGCATTTT
CDR3 protein: CASSYSGQGAGSNQPQHF

clone size: many
J gene: TRBJ2-7
V gene: TRBV4-3
D gene: NA
CDR3 DNA: TGCGCCAGCAGCCAAGATATGGCCTACGAGCAGTACTTC
CDR3 protein: CASSQDMAYEQYF

clone size: many
J gene: TRBJ1-1
V gene: TRBV6-1
D gene: NA
CDR3 DNA: TGTGCCAGTACCCTCCTAGGCCACATGGGGACGAACACTGAAGCTTTCTTT
CDR3 protein: CASTLLGHMGTNTEAFF

clone size: NA
J gene: TRBJ2-7
V gene: TRBV12-3/TRBV12-4
D gene: TRBD1
CDR3 DNA: TGTGCCAGCAGGCGAACAGGGGTCGCGACCTACGAGCAGTACTTC
CDR3 protein: CASRRTGVATYEQYF

clone size: few
J gene: TRBJ2-7
V gene: TRBV10-3
D gene: TRBD2
CDR3 DNA: TGTGCCTCCACTAGCGGAGCTTACGAGCAGTACTTC
CDR3 protein: CASTSGAYEQYF

clone size: many
J gene: TRBJ1-6
V gene: TRBV7-2
D gene: NA
CDR3 DNA: TGTGCCAGCAGCTTAGGAGGCTGGAGCTCCTATAATTCACCCCTCCACTTT
CDR3 protein: CASSLGGWSSYNSPLHF

clone size: few
J gene: TRBJ1-1
V gene: TRBV25-1
D gene: TRBD1
CDR3 DNA: TGTGCCAGCAGTGAGGGACAGGCCCTTCCGGGTGAAGCTTTCTTT
CDR3 protein: CASSEGQALPGEAFF

clone size: many
J gene: TRBJ2-1
V gene: TRBV7-8
D gene: NA
CDR3 DNA: TGTGCCAGCAGGGCGGCCGGGACCTTCAATGAGCAGTTCTTC
CDR3 protein: CASRAAGTFNEQFF

clone size: many
J gene: TRBJ2-1
V gene: TRBV29-1
D gene: NA
CDR3 DNA: TGCAGCGTTGAAATCCTGGGGTTAGGTGAGCAGTTCTTC
CDR3 protein: CSVEILGLGEQFF

clone size: NA
J gene: TRBJ2-5
V gene: TRBV20-1
D gene: NA
CDR3 DNA: TGCAGTGCTACTAGCTCTGCTAGAGAGACCCAGTACTTC
CDR3 protein: CSATSSARETQYF

clone size: few
J gene: TRBJ2-1
V gene: TRBV28
D gene: NA
CDR3 DNA: TGTGCCAGCAGTCTGGAGGGTTTGAATGAGCAGTTCTTC
CDR3 protein: CASSLEGLNEQFF

clone size: few
J gene: TRBJ1-1
V gene: TRBV12-3/TRBV12-4
D gene: NA
CDR3 DNA: TGTGCCAGCAGCTTGACCAAGACAGCAGATGAAGCTTTCTTT
CDR3 protein: CASSLTKTADEAFF

clone size: NA
J gene: TRBJ2-5
V gene: TRBV20-1
D gene: TRBD2
CDR3 DNA: TGCAGTGCTTGGGGACTAGCGGGAGTTGGAGAGACCCAGTACTTC
CDR3 protein: CSAWGLAGVGETQYF

clone size: few
J gene: TRBJ2-1
V gene: TRBV7-8
D gene: TRBD1
CDR3 DNA: TGTGCCAGCAGCCCCCTAAGTGGACAGGGCAATGGGCAGTTCTTC
CDR3 protein: CASSPLSGQGNGQFF

clone size: many
J gene: TRBJ2-1
V gene: TRBV4-3
D gene: TRBD2
CDR3 DNA: TGCGCCAGCAGCCAAGAGCCCTCGGGGGGGGCCTACAATGAGCAGTTCTTC
CDR3 protein: CASSQEPSGGAYNEQFF

clone size: NA
J gene: TRBJ2-7
V gene: TRBV6-5
D gene: NA
CDR3 DNA: TGTGCCAGCAGTTACACCGACAGTGCGGAGCAGTACTTC
CDR3 protein: CASSYTDSAEQYF

clone size: few
J gene: TRBJ1-2
V gene: TRBV2
D gene: TRBD1
CDR3 DNA: TGTGCCAGCAGTCTAAGACAGGGGACGACGGGCTACACCTTC
CDR3 protein: CASSLRQGTTGYTF

clone size: few
J gene: TRBJ1-2
V gene: TRBV7-2
D gene: TRBD1
CDR3 DNA: TGTGCCAGCAGCTCAGGGGGCTATGGCTACACCTTC
CDR3 protein: CASSSGGYGYTF

clone size: few
J gene: TRBJ1-1
V gene: TRBV6-1
D gene: TRBD1
CDR3 DNA: TGTGCCAGCACCCTCGAGGGGGCGCGGACTGAAGCTTTCTTT
CDR3 protein: CASTLEGARTEAFF

clone size: NA
J gene: TRBJ2-1
V gene: TRBV5-6
D gene: TRBD2
CDR3 DNA: TGTGCCAGCAGTTTTAGCGGGAGGGCCACCAATGAGCAGTTCTTC
CDR3 protein: CASSFSGRATNEQFF

clone size: NA
J gene: TRBJ1-2
V gene: TRBV28
D gene: NA
CDR3 DNA: TGTGCCAGCAGTCTAGGCGGGGTTGGGTATGGCTACACCTTC
CDR3 protein: CASSLGGVGYGYTF

clone size: few
J gene: TRBJ2-5
V gene: TRBV7-6
D gene: NA
CDR3 DNA: TGTGCCAGCAGCTTAAATTTACCCGCGGACAGTTTTCCTCTTGGGCTACAAGGAGAGACCCAGTACTTC
CDR3 protein: CASSLNLPADSFPLGLQGETQYF

clone size: many
J gene: TRBJ2-6
V gene: TRBV5-6
D gene: NA
CDR3 DNA: TGTGCCAGCAGCTTCTGGCAGGGTAGTTTCCTGACTTTC
CDR3 protein: CASSFWQGSFLTF

clone size: few
J gene: TRBJ2-2
V gene: TRBV6-2/TRBV6-3
D gene: TRBD1
CDR3 DNA: TGTGCCAGCAGTTACCCCGGGGACAGGGCAAGTAGCGGGTCGTCCGGGGAGCTGTTTTTT
CDR3 protein: CASSYPGDRASSGSSGELFF